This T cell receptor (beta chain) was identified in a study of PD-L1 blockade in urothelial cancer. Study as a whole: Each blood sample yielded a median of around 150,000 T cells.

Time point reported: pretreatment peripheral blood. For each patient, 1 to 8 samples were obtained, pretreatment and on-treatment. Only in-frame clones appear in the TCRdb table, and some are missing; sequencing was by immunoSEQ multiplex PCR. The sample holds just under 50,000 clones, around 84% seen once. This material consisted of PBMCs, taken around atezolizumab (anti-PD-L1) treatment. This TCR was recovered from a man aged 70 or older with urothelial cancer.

In DNA, the CDR3 is TGTGCCAGCAGCCCCGGGGGGGGCTCCTACGAGCAGTACTTC. Translated: CASSPGGGSYEQYF. The chain uses TRBV2 and TRBJ2-7; 8 bases are a match to TRBD2. Trimming at V came to 6 bases and at J to 0 bases, leaving 4 bases not matched to a gene. Germline CDR1 reads SNHLY; CDR2 reads FYNNEI. The CDR3 spans 14 residues. The whole variable domain, remainder taken from reference TRBV2 and TRBJ2-7, is EPEVTQTPSHQVTQMGQEVILRCVPISNHLYFYWYRQILGQKVEFLVSFYNNEISEKSEIFDDQFSVERPDGSNFTLKIRSTKLEDSAMYFCASSPGGGSYEQYFGPGTRLTVT.